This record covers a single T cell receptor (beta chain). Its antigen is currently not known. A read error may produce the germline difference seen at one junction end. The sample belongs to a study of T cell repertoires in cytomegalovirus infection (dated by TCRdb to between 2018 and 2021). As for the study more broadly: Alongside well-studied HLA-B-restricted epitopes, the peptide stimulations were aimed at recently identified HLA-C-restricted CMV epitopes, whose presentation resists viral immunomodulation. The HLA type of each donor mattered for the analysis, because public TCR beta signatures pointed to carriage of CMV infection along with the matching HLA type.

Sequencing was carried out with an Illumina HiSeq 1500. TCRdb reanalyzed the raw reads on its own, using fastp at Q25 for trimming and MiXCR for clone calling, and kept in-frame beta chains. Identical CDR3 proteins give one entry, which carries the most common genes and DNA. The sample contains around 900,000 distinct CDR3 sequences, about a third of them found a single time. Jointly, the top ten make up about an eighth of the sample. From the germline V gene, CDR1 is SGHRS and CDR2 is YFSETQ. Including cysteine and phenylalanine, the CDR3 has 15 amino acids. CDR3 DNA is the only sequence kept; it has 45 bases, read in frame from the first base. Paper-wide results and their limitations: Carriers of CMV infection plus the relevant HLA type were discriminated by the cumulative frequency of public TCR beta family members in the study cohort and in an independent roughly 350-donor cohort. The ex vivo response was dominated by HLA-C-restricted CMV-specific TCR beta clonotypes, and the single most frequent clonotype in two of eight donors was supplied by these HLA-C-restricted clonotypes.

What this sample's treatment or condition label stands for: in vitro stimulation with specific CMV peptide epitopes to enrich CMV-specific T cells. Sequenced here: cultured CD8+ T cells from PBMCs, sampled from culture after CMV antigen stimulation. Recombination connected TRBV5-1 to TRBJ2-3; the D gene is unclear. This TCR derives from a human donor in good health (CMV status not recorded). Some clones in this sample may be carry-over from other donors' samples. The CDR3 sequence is CTSSPGSASTDTQYF. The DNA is TGCACCAGCAGCCCCGGCAGTGCTAGCACAGATACGCAGTATTTT.